This TCR beta chain came from a study of response to subunit inactivated influenza vaccine. From the RT-PCR reads, TCRdb called clonotypes with MiXCR, one entry per CDR3 protein. The sample records under 750,000 distinct CDR3 sequences, 10% to 15% being singletons. The source of this sequence is a man aged 50 or older who received an inactivated influenza vaccine. Sequenced here: PBMCs from blood, sampled on the day of vaccination.

The CDR3 sequence: CASSYGLPWDEQYF. The CDR3 DNA follows: TGTGCCAGCAGTTACGGCCTCCCTTGGGACGAGCAGTACTTC. The genes are TRBV6-2 or TRBV6-3 and TRBJ2-7; no definite D call. The CDR3 has 14 amino acids. The V end lost 2 bases, the J end lost 5 bases, and 13 bases lay between the germline ends. From germline, CDR1 is MNHEY and CDR2 SVGEGT.